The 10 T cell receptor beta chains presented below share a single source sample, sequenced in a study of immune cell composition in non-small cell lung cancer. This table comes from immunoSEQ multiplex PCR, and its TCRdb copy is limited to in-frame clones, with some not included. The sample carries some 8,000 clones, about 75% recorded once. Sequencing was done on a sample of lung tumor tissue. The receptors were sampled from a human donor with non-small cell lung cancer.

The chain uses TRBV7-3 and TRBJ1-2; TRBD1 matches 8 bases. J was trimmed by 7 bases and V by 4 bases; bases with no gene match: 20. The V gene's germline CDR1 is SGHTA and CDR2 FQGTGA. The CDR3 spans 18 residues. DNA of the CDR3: TGTGCCAGCAGCTCCGCAGGACAGGGACCCGCCGACGGCGGTGGCTACACCTTC. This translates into CASSSAGQGPADGGGYTF.

The CDR3 here is CASSISGAAYNEQFF. CDR3 sequence (DNA): TGTGCCAGCAGCATTAGCGGGGCCGCCTACAATGAGCAGTTCTTC. The rearrangement uses TRBV7-9 and TRBJ2-1; 8 bases agree with TRBD2. CDR1 is SEHNR, CDR2 FQNEAQ, per germline (reference sequence). The J segment lost 2 bases and the V segment lost 5 bases, leaving 5 bases of the junction unmatched. This CDR3 comprises 15 residues. The full variable domain, its missing parts supplied by reference TRBV7-9 and TRBJ2-1, is DTGVSQNPRHKITKRGQNVTFRCDPISEHNRLYWYRQTLGQGPEFLTYFQNEAQLEKSRLLSDRFSAERPKGSFSTLEIQRTEQGDSAMYLCASSISGAAYNEQFFGPGTRLTVL.

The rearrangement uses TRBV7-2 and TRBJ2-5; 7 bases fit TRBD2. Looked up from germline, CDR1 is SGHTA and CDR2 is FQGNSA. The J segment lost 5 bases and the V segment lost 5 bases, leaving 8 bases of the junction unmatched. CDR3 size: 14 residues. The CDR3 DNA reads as TGTGCCAGCAGCCGGGGACCCGGGGGGGAGACCCAGTACTTC. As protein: CASSRGPGGETQYF.

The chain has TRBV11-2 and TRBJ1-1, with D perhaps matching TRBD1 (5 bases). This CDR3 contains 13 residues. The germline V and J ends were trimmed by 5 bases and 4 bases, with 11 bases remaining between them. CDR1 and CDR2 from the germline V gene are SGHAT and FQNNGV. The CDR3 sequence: CASSGKGVTEAFF. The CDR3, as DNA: TGTGCCAGCAGCGGAAAAGGGGTCACTGAAGCTTTCTTT.

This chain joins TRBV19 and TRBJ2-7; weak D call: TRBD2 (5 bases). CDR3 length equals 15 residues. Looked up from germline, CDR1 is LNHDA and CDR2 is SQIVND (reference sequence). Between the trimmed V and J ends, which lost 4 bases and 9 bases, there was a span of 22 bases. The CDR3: CASSTRSGSPTWQYF. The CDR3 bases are TGTGCCAGTAGTACCCGAAGCGGAAGCCCCACGTGGCAGTACTTC.

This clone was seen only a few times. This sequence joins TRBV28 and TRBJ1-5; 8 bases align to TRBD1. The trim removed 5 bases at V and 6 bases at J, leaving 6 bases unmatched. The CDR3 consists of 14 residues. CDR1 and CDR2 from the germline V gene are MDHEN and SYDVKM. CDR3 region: CASSGQGAGQPQHF. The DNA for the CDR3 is TGTGCCAGCAGTGGGCAGGGGGCCGGTCAGCCCCAGCATTTT. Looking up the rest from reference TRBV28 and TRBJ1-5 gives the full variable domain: DVKVTQSSRYLVKRTGEKVFLECVQDMDHENMFWYRQDPGLGLRLIYFSYDVKMKEKGDIPEGYSVSREKKERFSLILESASTNQTSMYLCASSGQGAGQPQHFGDGTRLSIL.

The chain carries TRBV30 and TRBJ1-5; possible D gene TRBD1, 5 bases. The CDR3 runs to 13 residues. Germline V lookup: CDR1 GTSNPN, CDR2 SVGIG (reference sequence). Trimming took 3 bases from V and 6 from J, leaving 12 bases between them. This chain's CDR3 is CAWSGGGGQPQHF. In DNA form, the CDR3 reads TGTGCCTGGAGCGGGGGTGGAGGTCAGCCCCAGCATTTT.

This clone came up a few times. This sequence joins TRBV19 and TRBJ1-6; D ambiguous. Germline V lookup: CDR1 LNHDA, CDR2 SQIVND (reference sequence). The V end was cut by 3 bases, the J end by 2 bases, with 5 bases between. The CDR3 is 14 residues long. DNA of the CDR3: TGTGCCAGTAGTATTCGGGCCTATAATTCACCCCTCCACTTT. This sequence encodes CASSIRAYNSPLHF.

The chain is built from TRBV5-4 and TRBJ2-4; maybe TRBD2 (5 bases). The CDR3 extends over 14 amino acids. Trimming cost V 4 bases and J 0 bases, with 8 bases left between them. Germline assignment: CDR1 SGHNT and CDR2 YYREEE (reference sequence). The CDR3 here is CASSNGLAKNIQYF. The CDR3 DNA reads TGTGCCAGCAGCAATGGACTAGCCAAAAACATTCAGTACTTC.

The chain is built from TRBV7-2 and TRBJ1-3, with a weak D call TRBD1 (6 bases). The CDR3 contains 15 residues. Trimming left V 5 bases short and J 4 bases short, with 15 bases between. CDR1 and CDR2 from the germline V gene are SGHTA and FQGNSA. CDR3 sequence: CASSLLQGYGNTIYF. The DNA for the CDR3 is TGTGCCAGCAGCCTCCTGCAGGGGTACGGAAACACCATATATTTT.